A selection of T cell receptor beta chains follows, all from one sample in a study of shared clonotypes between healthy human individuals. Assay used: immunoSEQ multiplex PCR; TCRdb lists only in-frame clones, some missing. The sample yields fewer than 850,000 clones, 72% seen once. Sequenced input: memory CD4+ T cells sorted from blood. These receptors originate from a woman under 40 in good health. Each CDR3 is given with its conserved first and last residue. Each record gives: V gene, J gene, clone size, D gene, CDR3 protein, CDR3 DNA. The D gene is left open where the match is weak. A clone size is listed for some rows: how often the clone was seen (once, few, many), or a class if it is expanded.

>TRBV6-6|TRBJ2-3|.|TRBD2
CASSRDYGDTQYF
TGTGCCAGCAGTCGGGACTATGGGGATACGCAGTATTTT
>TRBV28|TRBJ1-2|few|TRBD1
CASSSMTGNYGYTF
TGTGCCAGCAGTTCGATGACAGGGAACTATGGCTACACCTTC
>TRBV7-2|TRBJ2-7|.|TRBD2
CASSLGTSGLLEQYF
TGTGCCAGCAGCTTAGGTACTAGCGGCCTGCTCGAGCAGTACTTC
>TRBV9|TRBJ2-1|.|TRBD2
CASSTLRLAGGLTYNEQFF
TGTGCCAGCAGCACCCTGCGGCTAGCGGGAGGGTTAACCTACAATGAGCAGTTCTTC
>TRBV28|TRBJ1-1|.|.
CASSQRGQPRNTEAFF
TGTGCCAGCAGTCAAAGAGGACAGCCGCGGAACACTGAAGCTTTCTTT
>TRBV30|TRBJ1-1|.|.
CAWSVPPGVNTEAFF
TGTGCCTGGAGTGTACCTCCGGGGGTGAACACTGAAGCTTTCTTT
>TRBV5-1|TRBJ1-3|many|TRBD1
CASSLGDRDGNTIYF
TGCGCCAGCAGCTTGGGGGACAGGGACGGAAACACCATATATTTT
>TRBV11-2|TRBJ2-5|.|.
CASSFSWEETQYF
TGTGCCAGCAGCTTCTCTTGGGAAGAGACCCAGTACTTC
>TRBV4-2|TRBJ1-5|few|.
CASSLHGRLSNQPQHF
TGTGCCAGCAGCCTTCACGGACGGTTGAGCAATCAGCCCCAGCATTTT
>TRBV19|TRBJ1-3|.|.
CASSTQDIGNTIYF
TGTGCCAGTAGTACTCAGGACATTGGAAACACCATATATTTT
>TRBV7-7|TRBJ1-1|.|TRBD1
CASTHHRGRITEAFF
TGTGCCAGCACCCACCACAGGGGGCGCATCACTGAAGCTTTCTTT
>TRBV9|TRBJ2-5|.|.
CASSVGPKGETQYF
TGTGCCAGCAGCGTAGGTCCCAAGGGAGAGACCCAGTACTTC
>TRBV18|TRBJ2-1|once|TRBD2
CASSPRNSGNSNEQFF
TGTGCCAGCTCACCAAGGAATAGCGGGAACTCCAATGAGCAGTTCTTC
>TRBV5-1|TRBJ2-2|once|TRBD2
CASSLTRSGRRETGELFF
TGCGCCAGCAGCTTGACGAGAAGCGGCAGGCGGGAGACCGGGGAGCTGTTTTTT
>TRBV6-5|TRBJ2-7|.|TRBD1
CASSYSMTGPSYEQYF
TGTGCCAGCAGTTACTCGATGACAGGGCCGTCCTACGAGCAGTACTTC
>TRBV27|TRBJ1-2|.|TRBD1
CASSREGTGFLDGYTF
TGTGCCAGCAGCCGAGAAGGGACAGGGTTTCTAGATGGCTACACCTTC
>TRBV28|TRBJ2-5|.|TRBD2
CASRRLAGGFQETQYF
TGTGCCAGCAGGCGACTAGCGGGAGGGTTTCAAGAGACCCAGTACTTC
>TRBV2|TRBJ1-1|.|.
CASSDRVFRTEAFF
TGTGCCAGCAGTGACAGGGTTTTCCGGACTGAAGCTTTCTTT
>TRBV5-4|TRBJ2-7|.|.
CASSSTGLGEQYF
TGTGCCAGCAGCTCGACAGGTCTGGGTGAGCAGTACTTC